This T cell receptor beta chain stems from a study of vaccination and CD4 T cells after COVID-19 (dated by TCRdb to the early 2020s). About the study as a whole: The convalescent cohort comprised six males and four females, including two Hispanic individuals, seven Caucasians, two Asians and one multiracial person. In roughly nine COVID-19 convalescent patients and a handful of infection-naive healthy vaccine recipients, the spike-specific CD4+ TCR repertoire before mRNA vaccination was compared with the repertoire after mRNA vaccination. Two doses of either the Pfizer-BioNTech BNT162b2 vaccine (n=8) or the Moderna mRNA-1273 vaccine (n=2) were administered to participants. Post-COVID blood samples from convalescent patients were collected a median of roughly 100 days after diagnosis, with a range of 35 to 161 days. In control cultures, a CEFX viral epitope pool was used as positive control, an HIV-1 Nef peptide pool was used as negative control, or no peptide was added. The time from the second vaccine dose to post-vaccine blood sampling had a median of 72 days and ranged from about 14 to 250 days. Overlapping spike peptide pools from SARS-CoV-2 and from the common cold coronaviruses HCoV-NL63, HCoV-OC43 and HCoV-229E were used as culture stimuli.

The CDR3 runs 16 residues from the cysteine to the phenylalanine. The DNA shown is the 48-base CDR3, in frame from base 1. CDR1 and CDR2 (SGHVS, FNYEAQ) derive from the germline V gene. Cut back by 5 bases and 1 base, the V and J ends lie 18 bases apart. Broader findings and caveats from the paper: In convalescent patients, a median 86.3% of post-vaccine SARS-CoV-2-reactive clones were detected only after vaccination, and vaccine-specific priming was suggested by this finding. Only a relatively small number of convalescent patients were included in the study, and early timepoints following natural infection were not analyzed. Nearly all vaccine-specific clones in convalescent patients (304 of 307) were mono-reactive for SARS-CoV-2 spike rather than cross-reactive with common cold coronaviruses. Although the median number of SARS-CoV-2-reactive clonotypes went up from approximately 20 after infection to 38 after vaccination, the increase was not significant.

Of note for this clonotype: No cognate antigen has been identified for it. Base qualities were left out, and no much larger clone turns up one base away.

In the paper's terms, the treatment or condition label means: approximately nine-day PBMC culture with coronavirus spike peptide pools or control peptides (ViraFEST assay). The ViraFEST assay was used in the study, in which antigen-specific T cells were expanded with peptide pools and expanded clonotypes were subsequently identified by TCR sequencing. Healthy vaccine recipients had no prior SARS-CoV-2 infection, confirmed by negative nucleocapsid antibody tests before and after vaccination. Each well held 2.2 million or so PBMCs cultured in IMDM containing approximately 5% human AB serum and 9 to 10 IU/ml IL-2, with roughly 10 ug/ml peptide pools added. Half of the culture medium was replaced with fresh IL-2-containing medium on days 3 and 7. After around 11 days of culture, CD4+ T cells were isolated by negative selection using the EasySep CD4+ T cell isolation kit. Ficoll-Paque Plus gradient centrifugation was used to isolate PBMCs from whole blood, and the isolated PBMCs were then either used fresh or cryopreserved at -140C. Culture conditions were generally each tested in triplicate wells.

Library method: PCR. DNA from cultured CD4+ T cells underwent TCR sequencing with the Oncomine TCR Beta short-read assay at the Johns Hopkins FTIC core. The QIAamp micro DNA kit was used to extract genomic DNA from the cultured CD4+ T cells. Oncomine TCR Beta libraries from cultured CD4+ T cells were pooled using unique dual indexes and sequenced on an Illumina iSeq 100. Concerning the study's data processing: Non-productive sequences were filtered out, and CDR3s that did not start with C, did not end with F or W, or were shorter than 7 amino acids were discarded. Antigen-specific clonotypes were identified with the MANAFEST web application by comparing peptide-stimulated wells with reference and other culture wells. An FDR below 0.05, an odds ratio above 5, and a productive frequency above 0.1% in at least two of three replicate wells were required for clones to be considered positive. A clonotype counted as cross-reactive if it showed significant expansion both in the SARS-CoV-2 spike wells and in at least one common cold coronavirus spike condition. CDR3 homology was assessed with Levenshtein distances (stringdist) and unrooted phylogenetic trees (ape) in R version 3.6.1. Through fastp at Q25 and MiXCR, TCRdb rebuilt clones from the public reads, retaining in-frame beta chains. Each CDR3 protein gets just one entry, which takes the most common genes and DNA from the rows behind it. These V and J calls rely on TCRdb rather than the paper's analysis. A total of about 25,000 distinct CDR3 sequences appear in this sample, roughly 71% of them only once. About 16% of the sample is taken by the ten largest.

The TCR sequence derives from a human donor who received a COVID-19 vaccine. This receptor chain uses TRBV7-6 and TRBJ2-7; the D gene identity is not certain. This specimen was CD4+ T cells from blood, cultured in vitro, taken after SARS-CoV-2 vaccination. The nucleotide sequence is given as TGTGCCAGCAGCAGTATAGCAAACCTATTTTCCTACGAGCAGTACTTC. This encodes CASSSIANLFSYEQYF.